This T cell receptor beta chain appears in the sequencing data of a study of shared clonotypes between healthy human individuals. Study outcomes and limitations: It was expected that sequencing depth would affect clonotype sharing among donors. Relative to memory subsets, naive subsets generally showed larger estimated richness.

Libraries were prepared by immunoSEQ multiplex PCR; TCRdb keeps only in-frame clonotypes and omits some of them. The top ten hold 24% of the sample, which has fewer than 800,000 clones, 92% seen once. A remark on this clone: Its antigen is unknown.

The germline CDR1 and CDR2 sequences are MGHRA and YSYEKL. This CDR3 is built from 14 residues. Deletions cut 3 bases from V and 0 bases from J, with 8 bases between. Cells designated naive CD8 were CD45RO-negative and were positively selected for CCR7, with terminally differentiated effector memory CD45RA+ cells excluded. There were no recent acute infections or vaccinations among the donors, who were healthy HIV-negative adults. The origin of this receptor is a man aged 25-45 years in good health. The sample was naive CD8+ T cells sorted from blood. The rearrangement uses TRBV4-1 and TRBJ2-5; either TRBD1 or TRBD2 may supply D (5 bases each). CDR3 sequence: CASSQGTYQETQYF. Written as DNA, the CDR3 is TGCGCCAGCAGCCAGGGGACGTACCAAGAGACCCAGTACTTC.